The 15 T cell receptor beta chains reported below all come from one sample, sequenced in a study of monozygotic twins with inflammatory bowel disease. Reprocessing the 5' RACE reads, TCRdb reports a single entry for every CDR3 protein and omits DNA. Recorded for this sample: about 350,000 distinct CDR3 sequences. Sequencing was performed on blood. These receptors all stem from a human donor with ulcerative colitis or Crohn's disease, or a healthy co-twin of an affected twin (not recorded which).

The chain recombines TRBV5-1 with TRBJ2-5. This CDR3 has 14 amino acids. Germline assignment: CDR1 SGHRS and CDR2 YFSETQ. The CDR3 sequence is CASSIRGTEETQYF.

The chain recombines TRBV25-1 with TRBJ1-2; checking the TCRdb D call of TRBD1 is not possible without DNA. CDR1 is MGHDK and CDR2 is SYGVNS in the germline V gene. The CDR3 runs to 16 residues. The CDR3 protein is CASSESLGQGGYGYTF.

V and J are TRBV6-2 or TRBV6-3 and TRBJ1-5; there is no DNA to check the TCRdb D call of TRBD1. The CDR3 covers 15 residues. CDR1 is MNHEY, CDR2 SVGEGT, per germline. The CDR3 here is CASSAPGGSNQPQHF.

This sequence joins TRBV12-3 or TRBV12-4 and TRBJ2-7; TCRdb returns TRBD2, unconfirmable since there is no DNA. The CDR3 length is 11 residues. This chain's CDR3 is CASSEATSRYF.

The V and J genes are TRBV7-9 and TRBJ2-7; the TCRdb call, TRBD2, lacks DNA for checking. In germline, CDR1 is SEHNR, CDR2 FQNEAQ (reference sequence). The CDR3 runs 13 residues. The CDR3 is CASSRDWSYEQYF. The variable domain in full, completed from reference TRBV7-9 and TRBJ2-7, reads DTGVSQNPRHKITKRGQNVTFRCDPISEHNRLYWYRQTLGQGPEFLTYFQNEAQLEKSRLLSDRFSAERPKGSFSTLEIQRTEQGDSAMYLCASSRDWSYEQYFGPGTRLTVT.

The J gene is TRBJ2-3, the V gene TRBV4-3; the TRBD2 assignment by TCRdb is unverifiable without DNA. The CDR3 totals 18 residues. Germline V gene data show CDR1 as LGHNA and CDR2 as YSLEER. CDR3 amino acids: CASSQDRGVAGGPSTQYF.

The chain joins TRBV27 to TRBJ1-5; TCRdb returns TRBD1, unconfirmable since there is no DNA. Germline V gives CDR1 MNHEY, CDR2 SMNVEV (reference sequence). The length of the CDR3 is 17 residues. The CDR3 spells CASSSRQGSLSNQPQHF.

The J gene is TRBJ2-7, the V gene TRBV28; TCRdb outputs TRBD1, but without DNA this stays unchecked. The germline CDR1 and CDR2 sequences are MDHEN and SYDVKM. The CDR3 loop spans 15 amino acids. CDR3 sequence: CASSSAPRAKDEQYF.

This sequence joins TRBV10-2 and TRBJ1-5; without DNA, the TCRdb call of TRBD1 cannot be checked. CDR1 is WSHSY and CDR2 is SAAADI in the germline V gene. This CDR3 region has 14 residues. CDR3 region: CASSEVSGRQPQHF.

The rearrangement uses TRBV4-2 and TRBJ2-5; the TRBD2 assignment by TCRdb is unverifiable without DNA. CDR1 is LGHNA and CDR2 is YNFKEQ in the germline V gene. This CDR3 is 14 amino acids long. CDR3: CASSQVSGQETQYF.

The V and J genes are TRBV27 and TRBJ2-1; the TCRdb call, TRBD2, lacks DNA for checking. From germline, CDR1 is MNHEY and CDR2 SMNVEV (reference sequence). This CDR3 spans 16 amino acids. CDR3 in amino acids: CASSLLFGRAGNEQFF.

The rearrangement joins TRBV3-1 to TRBJ2-3; absent DNA, TCRdb's TRBD2 call cannot be checked. The CDR3 covers 17 residues. Per germline, CDR1 LGHDT and CDR2 YNNKEL (reference sequence). This CDR3 reads CASSLGLAGGLKDTQYF.

The chain carries TRBV20-1 and TRBJ1-4. Germline-derived CDR1 and CDR2 are DFQATT and SNEGSKA (reference sequence). This CDR3 comprises 15 residues. CDR3 in amino acids: CSARGMDATNEKLFF.

The gene calls are TRBV6-1 and TRBJ1-4; TCRdb calls TRBD1, which cannot be checked without DNA. This CDR3 spans 15 amino acids. CDR1 MNHNS and CDR2 SASEGT come from the germline V gene. CDR3 loop: CASSRLGVPNEKLFF.

J is TRBJ2-3 and V is TRBV3-1; TCRdb outputs TRBD1, but without DNA this stays unchecked. The germline V gene has CDR1 LGHDT and CDR2 YNNKEL (reference sequence). The CDR3 length is 13 residues. CDR3 in amino acids: CASSPGGTDTQYF.